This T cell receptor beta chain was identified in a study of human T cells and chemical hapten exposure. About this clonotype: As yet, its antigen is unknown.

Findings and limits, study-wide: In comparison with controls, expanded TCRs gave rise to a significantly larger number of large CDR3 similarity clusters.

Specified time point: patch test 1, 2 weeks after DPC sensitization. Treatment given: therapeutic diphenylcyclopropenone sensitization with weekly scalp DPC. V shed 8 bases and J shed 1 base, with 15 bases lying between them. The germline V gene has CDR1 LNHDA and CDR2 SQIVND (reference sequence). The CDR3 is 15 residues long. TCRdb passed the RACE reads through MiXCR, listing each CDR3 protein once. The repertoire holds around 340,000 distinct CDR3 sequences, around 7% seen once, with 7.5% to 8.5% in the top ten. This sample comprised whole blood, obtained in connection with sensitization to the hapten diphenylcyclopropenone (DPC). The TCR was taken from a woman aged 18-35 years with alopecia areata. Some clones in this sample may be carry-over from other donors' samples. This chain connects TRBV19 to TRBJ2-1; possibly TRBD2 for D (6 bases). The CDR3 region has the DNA TGTGCCAGTGGCGGGGCAGAGAGTTCCTACAATGAGCAGTTCTTC. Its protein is CASGGAESSYNEQFF.